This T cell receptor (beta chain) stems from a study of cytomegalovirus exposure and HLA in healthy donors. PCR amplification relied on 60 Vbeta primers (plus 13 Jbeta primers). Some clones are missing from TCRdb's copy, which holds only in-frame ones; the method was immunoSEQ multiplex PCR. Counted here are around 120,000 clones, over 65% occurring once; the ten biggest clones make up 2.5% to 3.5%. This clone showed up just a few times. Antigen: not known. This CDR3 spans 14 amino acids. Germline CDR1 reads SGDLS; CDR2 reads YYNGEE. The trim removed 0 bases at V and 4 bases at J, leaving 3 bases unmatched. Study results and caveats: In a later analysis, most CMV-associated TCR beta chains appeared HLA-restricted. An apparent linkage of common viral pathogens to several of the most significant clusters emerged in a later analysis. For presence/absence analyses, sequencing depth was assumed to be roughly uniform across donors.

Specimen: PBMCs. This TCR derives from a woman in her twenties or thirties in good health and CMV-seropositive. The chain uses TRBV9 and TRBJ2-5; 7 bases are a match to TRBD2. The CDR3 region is CASSVEREGETQYF. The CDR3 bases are TGTGCCAGCAGCGTAGAAAGGGAGGGAGAGACCCAGTACTTC.